This T cell receptor beta chain was observed in a study of CD8 T cells in ankylosing spondylitis. The CDR3 is 16 residues long. Trimming took 5 bases from V and 2 from J; bases not matched to a gene: 6. Germline assignment: CDR1 LNHDA and CDR2 SQIVND (reference sequence). Researchers built TCR beta libraries using quantitative 5'-RACE with molecular barcodes. Via MiXCR, TCRdb re-called the 5' RACE reads, giving one row per CDR3 protein. This sample has a few hundred thousand distinct CDR3 sequences, with about 15% found just once. To note about this clonotype: The antigen remains unidentified.

Findings and limits, study-wide: Disease-linked clones displayed a CD8+ phenotype and appeared relatively rarely in peripheral blood. One TCR beta motif, made up of under ten highly homologous variants, appeared characteristic of ankylosing spondylitis blood.

The sequencing input was blood, either unsorted or a sorted T cell fraction (not recorded which). The receptor was derived from a male donor with ankylosing spondylitis. This chain joins TRBV19 and TRBJ2-6; 7 bases map to TRBD1. As DNA, the CDR3 is TGTGCCAGTAGTTGGCAGGGGGTCGCTGGGGCCAACGTCCTGACTTTC. Amino acid sequence: CASSWQGVAGANVLTF.